The subject of this entry is one TCR beta chain. Antigen: not known. These data are taken from a study of T-cell memory formation after mild COVID-19. Study results and caveats: In pre-infection memory, a portion of responding clones appeared, which suggested that cross-reactive memory joined. There was a balanced CD4/CD8 profile in clones contracting day 15 to 85, and later expanders leaned CD4+.

The CDR3 is 11 amino acids. Germline CDR1 reads DFQATT; CDR2 reads SNEGSKA (reference sequence). MiXCR was run by TCRdb on the 5' RACE reads, yielding one entry per CDR3 protein. Here the sample spans about 360,000 distinct CDR3 sequences, under 15% being singletons. Specimen: PBMCs or a T cell subset sorted from them (not recorded which). This chain joins TRBV20-1 and TRBJ1-1; D might be TRBD1 (6 bases). The source is a man aged 18-30 years who had mild COVID-19 (a few samples of this study predate the infection). Cell type and time point are not known. As DNA, the CDR3 is TGCTTCCCCGGGACAACCTTGGGAGCTTTCTTT. Translating gives CFPGTTLGAFF.